This TCR beta chain emerged from a study of shared clonotypes between healthy human individuals. After removal of 4 bases from V and 6 bases from J, the junction contained 3 bases not matched to a gene. From germline, CDR1 is MDHEN and CDR2 SYDVKM. This CDR3 spans 13 amino acids. Method: immunoSEQ multiplex PCR; TCRdb's copy keeps in-frame clones and lacks some. This sample yields about 1.1 million clones, of which roughly 80% are seen a single time; about 0.89% belongs to the top ten. Study outcomes and limitations: The study's rarefaction showed incomplete sorted-subset sequencing despite large depth.

Worth noting for this clone: Its antigen is unidentified.

The genes are TRBV28 and TRBJ2-1; 7 bases are shared with TRBD2. This receptor was taken from a young man in good health. Some clones in this sample may be carry-over from other donors' samples. Material: memory CD4+ T cells from PBMCs. Subset reported: CD45RA-negative fraction. CDR3 DNA sequence: TGTGCCAGCAGTTCGACTAGCTTCAATGAGCAGTTCTTC. Translating gives CASSSTSFNEQFF.